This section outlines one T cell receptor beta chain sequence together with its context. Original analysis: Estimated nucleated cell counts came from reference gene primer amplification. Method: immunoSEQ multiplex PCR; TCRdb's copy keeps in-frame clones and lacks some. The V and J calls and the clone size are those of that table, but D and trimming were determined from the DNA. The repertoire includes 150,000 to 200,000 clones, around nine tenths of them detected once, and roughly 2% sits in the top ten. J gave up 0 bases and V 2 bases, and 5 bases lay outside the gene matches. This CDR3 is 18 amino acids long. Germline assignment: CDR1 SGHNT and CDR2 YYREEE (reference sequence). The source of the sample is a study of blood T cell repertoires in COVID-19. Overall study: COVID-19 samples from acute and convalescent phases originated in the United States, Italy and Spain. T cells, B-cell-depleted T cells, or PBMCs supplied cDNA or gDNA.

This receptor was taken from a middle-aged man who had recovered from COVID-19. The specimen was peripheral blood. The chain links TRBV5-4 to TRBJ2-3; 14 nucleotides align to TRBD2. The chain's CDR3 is CASSFGLAGGGSTDTQYF. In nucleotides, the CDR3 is TGTGCCAGCAGCTTCGGACTAGCGGGAGGCGGGAGCACAGATACGCAGTATTTT.